These 9 T cell receptor beta chains were sequenced from one sample in a study of post-analysis software for immune sequencing data. Findings of the study overall: Controls had lower frequencies than patients of 4 or 5 TRBV segments, which included TRBV5-6, TRBV5-1 and TRBV20-1.

Each TCR beta cDNA library carried unique molecular identifiers. Each CDR3 protein gets one entry after TCRdb re-called the PCR reads with MiXCR. The sample has about 770,000 distinct CDR3 sequences, around 46% seen once; the top ten hold 4.9%. Their antigen targets remain unknown. Material: blood. Every receptor here comes from a girl aged 5 to 17 with multiple sclerosis.

The chain carries TRBV4-2 and TRBJ2-1; D unclear. Between the trimmed V and J ends, which lost 5 bases and 2 bases, there was a span of 19 bases. The CDR3 contains 17 residues. In germline, CDR1 is LGHNA, CDR2 YNFKEQ. The CDR3, as DNA: TGTGCCAGCAGCAAGAGAGGAAGGGATAACGCCTACAATGAGCAGTTCTTC. Translated: CASSKRGRDNAYNEQFF.

By proportion, this clonotype is medium-sized. The V call is TRBV12-3 or TRBV12-4, the J call TRBJ2-1, with D unclear. The CDR3 sequence is 12 residues long. V was cut by 7 bases and J by 4 bases, with 8 bases left in between. CDR3 sequence reads: CASTDIYNEQFF. Here the CDR3 DNA reads TGTGCCAGCACCGACATTTACAATGAGCAGTTCTTC.

The chain links TRBV4-2 to TRBJ2-3; the match to TRBD2 covers 10 bases. CDR3 size: 16 residues. CDR1 LGHNA and CDR2 YNFKEQ come from the germline V gene. V shed 0 bases and J 9 bases; nucleotides not matched to a gene: 9. CDR3 nucleotides: TGTGCCAGCAGCCAAGATGGGTCTAGCGGGAGAGCAACGCAGTATTTT. Its protein is CASSQDGSSGRATQYF.

The rearrangement uses TRBV6-6 and TRBJ2-7; D gene uncertain. The V gene lost 2 bases and the J gene lost 4 bases, with 15 bases spanning the gap. Germline V CDR1 and CDR2: MNHNY, SVGAGI (reference sequence). CDR3 size: 15 residues. As DNA, the CDR3 is TGTGCCAGCAGTTACCTGGGTTATACCGGGTACGAGCAGTACTTC. The encoded protein is CASSYLGYTGYEQYF.

There are a few counts of this clonotype. V and J are TRBV10-3 and TRBJ2-7; either TRBD1 or TRBD2 may supply D (5 bases each). This CDR3 spans 15 amino acids. V lost 2 bases and J lost 4, with 15 bases in between. CDR1 is ENHRY and CDR2 is SYGVKD in the germline V gene. CDR3 amino acids: CAISEVGTLGYEQYF. The CDR3, as DNA: TGTGCCATCAGTGAGGTGGGGACCCTAGGGTACGAGCAGTACTTC.

V usage is TRBV6-2 or TRBV6-3 and J usage is TRBJ1-4; D call uncertain. The CDR3 runs 15 residues. Trimming cost V 2 bases and J 7 bases, with 14 bases left between them. Per germline, CDR1 MNHEY and CDR2 SVGEGT. The DNA of the CDR3 is TGTGCCAGCAGTTACCTGGGCTCGGCCGGTGAAAAACTGTTTTTT. Amino acid sequence: CASSYLGSAGEKLFF.

V gene TRBV5-6 combines with J gene TRBJ1-5, with D unclear. The germline V gene has CDR1 SGHDT and CDR2 YYEEEE. Trimming cost V 0 bases and J 9 bases, with 10 bases left between them. The CDR3 length is 13 residues. CDR3 sequence reads: CASSLGNRPPQHF. CDR3 bases: TGTGCCAGCAGCTTGGGGAACCGACCGCCCCAGCATTTT.

This chain links TRBV5-1 with TRBJ2-3; unclear D gene. This CDR3 comprises 15 residues. Looked up from germline, CDR1 is SGHRS and CDR2 is YFSETQ. V was clipped by 3 bases and J by 2 bases, with 13 bases between them. CDR3 in DNA: TGCGCCAGCAGCTCCCAACACAGAGTCACAGATACGCAGTATTTT. Translated, it gives CASSSQHRVTDTQYF.

The sample holds a few counts of this clonotype. The chain carries TRBV6-2 or TRBV6-3 and TRBJ2-7; 8 positions match TRBD1. The CDR3 is 13 amino acids. V was clipped by 6 bases and J by 4 bases; unmatched bases: 5. In germline, CDR1 is MNHEY, CDR2 SVGEGT. The CDR3, as DNA: TGTGCCAGCAGCGGCAGGGGGCGATACGAGCAGTACTTC. Protein sequence: CASSGRGRYEQYF.